The TCR beta chain described here comes from a study of T cells in placental villitis. Regarding the study in general: The study compared placental TCR-beta repertoires across villitis of unknown etiology, gestational-age-matched unaffected controls, and infectious villitis to test an allograft-versus-infection hypothesis. Overall study outcomes, separate from this receptor: Bulk tissue sequencing could not distinguish helper, regulatory or cytotoxic T cells, nor maternal versus fetal T cells, and excluded gamma-delta receptors. CMV-specific clone frequencies were higher in infectious CMV cases than in villitis of unknown etiology (approximately 0.01 vs 0.00094), which did not differ from controls. Small amounts of decidua were contained in the paraffin blocks, so some of the captured T cells, especially in controls, may have been decidual rather than villous infiltrates.

Five infectious villitis placentae were included, four with confirmed cytomegalovirus and one with Toxoplasma gondii, and were not matched to other groups. In the infectious villitis group, the mothers were found to be younger and to have smaller fetuses, and preterm delivery or intrauterine demise was recorded in two cases. After delivery, the placentae were collected and evaluated both grossly and histologically, and only then was archival tissue selected. Five 10-micron scrolls were cut from each FFPE block, and DNA was then isolated using the AllPrep DNA/RNA FFPE Tissue kit. DNA concentration and purity were evaluated by NanoDrop, whereas RNA quality was assessed on a Bioanalyzer. TCR-beta CDR3 regions were amplified from genomic DNA with the immunoSEQ v4 bias-controlled multiplex PCR assay, run blinded to group allocation. To estimate the quantities of nucleated cells and T cells in each sample, reference gene primers were included together with the TCR-beta primers. Sequencing of the libraries was performed on an Illumina MiSeq with a 100-cycle paired-end protocol. On the authors' methods: The immunoSEQ Analyzer software was used to calculate diversity and richness, with richness measured by iChao1 and clonality based on Pielou evenness and Shannon diversity (range 0-1, where higher values mean less diversity). Using confidence 3 and substitution 2, CDR3 amino acid sequences together with their V/J genes were queried against VDJdb for CMV, EBV and influenza A specificities. The Morisita-Horn index was used to assess how much TCR-beta amino acid clonotypes overlapped between the villitis of unknown etiology, infectious villitis and control repertoires. TCRdb obtained this table from immuneACCESS and retained in-frame rearrangements with V and J assigned. These tables miss some clones; where compared with another copy, unresolved V genes account for less than half of the shortfall, and the remainder is unexplained. V, J and clone size derive from that table, while D and trimming were established from the DNA sequence. This sample comprises about 6,300 clones, around 80% of them detected only once. Around 8.6% of the sample belongs to the ten largest clones.

With regard to this clone: Its antigen is unknown. No much larger clone is present one base from it, and per-base qualities are unavailable.

The cysteine opens and the phenylalanine closes a CDR3 of 15 amino acids. Solely the CDR3 DNA is kept, with 45 bases framed from the first base. The germline V gene (reference sequence) supplies CDR1 GTSNPN and CDR2 SVGIG. V is reduced by 3 bases and J by 6 bases, leaving a spacing of 15 bases between them. The chain is encoded by TRBV30 joined to TRBJ1-6, with a tentative D gene TRBD1 over 6 matching bases. Sample: placental tissue containing maternal and fetal cells. The sequence derives from a human patient with infectious villitis; the placental T cells may come from both mother and fetus. The DNA reads TGTGCCTGGAGCCGACCGGGACACTCTAATTCACCCCTCCACTTT. This encodes CAWSRPGHSNSPLHF.